The T cell receptor (beta chain) under discussion was sequenced for a study of PD-1 blockade in classical Hodgkin lymphoma. All the patients suffered relapse after autologous stem cell transplantation, and brentuximab vedotin exposure differed. Notes on the study in general: For complete responders, baseline diversity was comparable to that of newly diagnosed patients. Newly diagnosed patients were reported to start with lower TCR diversity than healthy donors. Those patients who began receiving nivolumab less than 1 year after ASCT had lower diversity, and they were excluded.

As for this clone: The antigen is unknown.

Clones were sequenced by immunoSEQ multiplex PCR, and TCRdb holds only the in-frame ones, with some missing. Found here are about 110,000 clones, 89% of them singletons; the top ten hold approximately 20%. The germline V gene has CDR1 LGHNA and CDR2 YSLEER. Trimming at V came to 4 bases and at J to 0 bases, leaving 7 bases not matched to a gene. The CDR3 covers 19 residues. The rearrangement uses TRBV4-3 and TRBJ2-2, with TRBD2 matching over 14 bases. This sample comprised peripheral blood mononuclear cells (PBMCs), obtained before the second cycle of nivolumab. This sequence was found in a human donor with classical Hodgkin lymphoma. CDR3 nucleotides: TGCGCCAGCAGCCCCCAGGGACTAGCGGGAGTCTCGAACACCGGGGAGCTGTTTTTT. Its translation is CASSPQGLAGVSNTGELFF.